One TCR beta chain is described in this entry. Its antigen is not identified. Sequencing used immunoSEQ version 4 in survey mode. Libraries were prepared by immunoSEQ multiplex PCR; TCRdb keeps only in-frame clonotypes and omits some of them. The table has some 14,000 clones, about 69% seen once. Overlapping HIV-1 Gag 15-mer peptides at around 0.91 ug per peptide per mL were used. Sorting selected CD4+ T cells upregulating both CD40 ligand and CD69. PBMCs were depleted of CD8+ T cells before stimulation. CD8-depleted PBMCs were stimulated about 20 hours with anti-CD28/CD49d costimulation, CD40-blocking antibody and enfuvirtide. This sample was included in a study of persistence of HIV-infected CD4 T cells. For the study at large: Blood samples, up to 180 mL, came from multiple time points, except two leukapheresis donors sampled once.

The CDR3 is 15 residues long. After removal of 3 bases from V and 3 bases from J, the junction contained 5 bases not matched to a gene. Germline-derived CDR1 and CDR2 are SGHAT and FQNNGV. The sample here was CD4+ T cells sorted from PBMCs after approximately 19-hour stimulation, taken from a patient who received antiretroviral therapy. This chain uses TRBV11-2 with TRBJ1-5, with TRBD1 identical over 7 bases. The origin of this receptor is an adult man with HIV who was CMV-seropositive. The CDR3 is CASSFEGQNNQPQHF. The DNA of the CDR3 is TGTGCCAGCAGCTTCGAGGGACAGAACAATCAGCCCCAGCATTTT.